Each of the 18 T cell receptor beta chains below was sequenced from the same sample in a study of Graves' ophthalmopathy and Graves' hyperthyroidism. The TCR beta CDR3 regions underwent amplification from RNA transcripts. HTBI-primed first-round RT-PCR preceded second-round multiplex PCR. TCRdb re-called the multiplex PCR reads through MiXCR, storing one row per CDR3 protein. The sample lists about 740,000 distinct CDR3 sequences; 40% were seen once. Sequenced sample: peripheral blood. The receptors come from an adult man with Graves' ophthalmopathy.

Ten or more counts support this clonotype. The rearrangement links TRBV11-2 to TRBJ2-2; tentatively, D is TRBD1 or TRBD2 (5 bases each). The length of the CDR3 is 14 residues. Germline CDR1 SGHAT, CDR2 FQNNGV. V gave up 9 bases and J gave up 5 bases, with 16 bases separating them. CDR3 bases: TGTGCCAGTTCGGGGCAGGGCAGGACCGGGGAGCTGTTTTTT. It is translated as CASSGQGRTGELFF.

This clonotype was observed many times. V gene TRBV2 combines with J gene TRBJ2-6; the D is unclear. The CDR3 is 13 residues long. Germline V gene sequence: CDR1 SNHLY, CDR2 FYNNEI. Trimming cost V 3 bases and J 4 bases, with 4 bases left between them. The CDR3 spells CASSDEGANVLTF. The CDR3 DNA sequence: TGTGCCAGCAGTGACGAGGGGGCCAACGTCCTGACTTTC.

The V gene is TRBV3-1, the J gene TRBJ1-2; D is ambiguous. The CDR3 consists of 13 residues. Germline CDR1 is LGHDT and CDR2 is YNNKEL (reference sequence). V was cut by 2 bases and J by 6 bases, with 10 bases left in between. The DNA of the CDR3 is TGTGCCAGCAGCCAAAAGGGAGTGGATGGCTACACCTTC. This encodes CASSQKGVDGYTF.

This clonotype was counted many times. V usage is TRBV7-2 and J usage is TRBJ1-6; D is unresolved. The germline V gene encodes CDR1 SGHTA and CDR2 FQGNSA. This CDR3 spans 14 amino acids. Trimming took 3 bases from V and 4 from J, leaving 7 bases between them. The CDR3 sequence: CASSFTVYNSPLHF. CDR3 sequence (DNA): TGTGCCAGCAGCTTCACAGTGTATAATTCACCCCTCCACTTT.

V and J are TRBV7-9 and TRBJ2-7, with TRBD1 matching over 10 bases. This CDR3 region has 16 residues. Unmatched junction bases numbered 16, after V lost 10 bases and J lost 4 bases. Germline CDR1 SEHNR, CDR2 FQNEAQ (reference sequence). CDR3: CATSDPGTGAPYEQYF. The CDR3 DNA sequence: TGTGCCACCAGTGACCCAGGGACAGGGGCCCCTTACGAGCAGTACTTC.

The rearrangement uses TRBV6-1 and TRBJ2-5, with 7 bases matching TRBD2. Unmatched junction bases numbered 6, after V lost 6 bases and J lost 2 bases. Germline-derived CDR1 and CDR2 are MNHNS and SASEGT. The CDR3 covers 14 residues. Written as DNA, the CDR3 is TGTGCCAGCAGGGGCTGGCGGGGGCAAGAGACCCAGTACTTC. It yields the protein CASRGWRGQETQYF.

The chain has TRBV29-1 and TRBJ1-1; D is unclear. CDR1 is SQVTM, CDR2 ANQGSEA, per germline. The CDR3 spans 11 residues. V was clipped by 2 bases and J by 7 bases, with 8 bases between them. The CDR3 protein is CSVESGFEAFF. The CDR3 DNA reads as TGCAGCGTTGAATCGGGATTTGAAGCTTTCTTT. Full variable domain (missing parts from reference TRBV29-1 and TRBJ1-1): SAVISQKPSRDICQRGTSLTIQCQVDSQVTMMFWYRQQPGQSLTLIATANQGSEATYESGFVIDKFPISRPNLTFSTLTVSNMSPEDSSIYLCSVESGFEAFFGQGTRLTVV.

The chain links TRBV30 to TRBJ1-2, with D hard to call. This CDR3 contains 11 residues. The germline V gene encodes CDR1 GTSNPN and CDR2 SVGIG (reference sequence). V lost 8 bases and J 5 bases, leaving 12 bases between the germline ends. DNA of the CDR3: TGTGCCGCCGAGGTGGGGTATGGCTACACCTTC. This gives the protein CAAEVGYGYTF.

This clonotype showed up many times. CDR3 coding DNA: TGTGCCAGCAGCGTAGCGGGGACAGGGAATGAAAAACTGTTTTTT. Translated, it gives CASSVAGTGNEKLFF. The V and J genes are TRBV9 and TRBJ1-4, with TRBD1 matching over 9 bases. The length of the CDR3 is 15 residues. CDR1 and CDR2 from the germline V gene are SGDLS and YYNGEE. The J segment lost 5 bases and the V segment lost 0 bases, leaving 2 bases of the junction unmatched.

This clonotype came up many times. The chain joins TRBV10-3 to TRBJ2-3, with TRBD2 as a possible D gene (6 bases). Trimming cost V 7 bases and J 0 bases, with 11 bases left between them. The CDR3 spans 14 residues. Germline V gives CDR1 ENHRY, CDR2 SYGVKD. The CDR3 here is CAITESGSTDTQYF. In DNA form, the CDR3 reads TGTGCCATCACCGAGAGCGGGAGCACAGATACGCAGTATTTT.

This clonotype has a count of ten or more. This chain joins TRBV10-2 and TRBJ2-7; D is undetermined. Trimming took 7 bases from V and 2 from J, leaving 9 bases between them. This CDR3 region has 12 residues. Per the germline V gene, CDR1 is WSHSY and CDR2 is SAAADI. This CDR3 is CASKDTTYEQYF. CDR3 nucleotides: TGCGCCAGCAAGGATACAACCTACGAGCAGTACTTC.

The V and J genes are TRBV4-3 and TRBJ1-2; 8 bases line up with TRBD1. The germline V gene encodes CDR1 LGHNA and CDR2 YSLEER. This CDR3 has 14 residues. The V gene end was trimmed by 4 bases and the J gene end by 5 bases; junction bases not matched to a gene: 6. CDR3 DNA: TGCGCCAGCAGCCCTACCACAGGGGGATATGGCTACACCTTC. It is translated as CASSPTTGGYGYTF.

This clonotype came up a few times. The CDR3 region is CASSYGKGRGVAGELFF. CDR3 nucleotide sequence: TGTGCCAGCAGCTACGGGAAGGGCAGGGGTGTGGCCGGGGAGCTGTTTTTT. The chain links TRBV7-8 to TRBJ2-2, with D possibly matching TRBD1 (6 bases). This CDR3 is 17 amino acids long. Germline V gene lookup returns CDR1 SGHVS and CDR2 FQNEAQ. V lost 4 bases and J lost 6, with 21 bases in between. The whole variable domain, remainder taken from reference TRBV7-8 and TRBJ2-2, is GAGVSQSPRYKVAKRGQDVALRCDPISGHVSLFWYQQALGQGPEFLTYFQNEAQLDKSGLPSDRFFAERPEGSVSTLKIQRTQQEDSAVYLCASSYGKGRGVAGELFFGEGSRLTVL.

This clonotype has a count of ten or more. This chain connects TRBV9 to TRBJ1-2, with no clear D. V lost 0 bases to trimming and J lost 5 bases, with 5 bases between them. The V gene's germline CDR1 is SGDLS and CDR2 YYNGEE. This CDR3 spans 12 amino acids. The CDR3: CASSVGYYGYTF. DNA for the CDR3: TGTGCCAGCAGCGTAGGATATTATGGCTACACCTTC.

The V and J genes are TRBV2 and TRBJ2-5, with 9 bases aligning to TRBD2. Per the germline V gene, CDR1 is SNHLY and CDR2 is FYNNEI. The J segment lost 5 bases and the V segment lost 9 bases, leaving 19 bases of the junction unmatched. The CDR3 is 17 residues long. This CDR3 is CARSVGSLAGFGETQYF. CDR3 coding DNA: TGTGCCAGAAGCGTCGGATCTCTAGCGGGATTCGGTGAGACCCAGTACTTC.

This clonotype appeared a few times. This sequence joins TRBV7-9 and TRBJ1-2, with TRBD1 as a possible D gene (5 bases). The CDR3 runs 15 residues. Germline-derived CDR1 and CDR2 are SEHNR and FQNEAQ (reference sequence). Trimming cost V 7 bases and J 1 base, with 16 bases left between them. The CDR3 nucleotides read TGTGCCAGCACCTTCGGCAGGGTGAATAACTATGGCTACACCTTC. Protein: CASTFGRVNNYGYTF.

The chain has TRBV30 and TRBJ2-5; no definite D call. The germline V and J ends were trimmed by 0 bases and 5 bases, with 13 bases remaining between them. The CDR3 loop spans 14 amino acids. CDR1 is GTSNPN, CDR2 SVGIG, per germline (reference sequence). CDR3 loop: CAWSVTPGRETQYF. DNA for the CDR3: TGTGCCTGGAGTGTTACCCCCGGTAGGGAGACCCAGTACTTC.

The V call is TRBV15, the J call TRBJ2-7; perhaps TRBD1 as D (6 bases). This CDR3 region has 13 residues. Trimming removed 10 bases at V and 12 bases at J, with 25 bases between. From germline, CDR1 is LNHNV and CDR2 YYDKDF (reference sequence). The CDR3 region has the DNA TGTGCCAGCAGGGGACCGGGCCCCTCTGAAGGGTACTTC. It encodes CASRGPGPSEGYF.